The 28 T cell receptor beta chains in this list originate from one sample, sequenced in a study of T cell responses to AZD1222 COVID-19 vaccine. Using immunoSEQ multiplex PCR, the repertoire was profiled, and TCRdb retains in-frame clones only, with some absent. The sample holds 180,000 or so clones, about 91% seen once. The material was peripheral blood, obtained on day 0 of AZD1222 vaccination. All receptors come from an adult in good health.

The chain uses TRBV29-1 and TRBJ2-2; no clear D. CDR3 length: 11 residues. Trimming stripped 3 bases from V and 6 bases from J, with 5 bases between. CDR1 is SQVTM, CDR2 ANQGSEA, per germline. The CDR3 coding sequence is TGCAGCGTTGACGGTGCCGGGGAGCTGTTTTTT. It codes for CSVDGAGELFF.

The rearrangement joins TRBV9 to TRBJ2-1; possibly TRBD2 for D (5 bases). CDR3 length: 14 residues. CDR1 is SGDLS, CDR2 YYNGEE, per germline. V was shortened by 4 bases and J by 0 bases, with 8 bases between the two germline ends. CDR3 nucleotides: TGTGCCAGCAGCTCCGGGGTCTCCTACAATGAGCAGTTCTTC. Its protein is CASSSGVSYNEQFF.

The chain links TRBV6-5 to TRBJ1-5; no clear D gene. This CDR3 spans 13 amino acids. Germline CDR1 reads MNHEY; CDR2 reads SVGAGI. The V and J ends lost 3 bases and 6 bases respectively, with 9 bases between them. CDR3 nucleotide sequence: TGTGCCAGCAGTTATACTAATAGTCAGCCCCAGCATTTT. It yields the protein CASSYTNSQPQHF.

This clone occurred once. This sequence joins TRBV7-2 and TRBJ2-7; unclear D gene. Trimming shortened V by 5 bases and J by 2 bases, and 16 bases separated the two germline ends. Germline assignment: CDR1 SGHTA and CDR2 FQGNSA. CDR3 size: 15 residues. The CDR3 nucleotides read TGTGCCAGCAGCAGACTGACACTCCGTACCTACGAGCAGTACTTC. It encodes CASSRLTLRTYEQYF.

V and J are TRBV9 and TRBJ1-2; 9 nucleotides agree with TRBD1. Trimming at V came to 4 bases and at J to 4 bases, leaving 5 bases not matched to a gene. CDR3 length equals 14 residues. Germline V gene data show CDR1 as SGDLS and CDR2 as YYNGEE. CDR3 sequence: CASSPPGQGYGYTF. CDR3 in DNA: TGTGCCAGCAGCCCCCCGGGACAGGGCTATGGCTACACCTTC.

This clone was detected once. The rearrangement joins TRBV29-1 to TRBJ1-3; 7 bases map to TRBD1. Germline CDR1 is SQVTM and CDR2 is ANQGSEA. V shed 3 bases and J 4 bases; nucleotides not matched to a gene: 12. The CDR3 contains 16 residues. The CDR3 is CSVETVGRGLGNTIYF. DNA of the CDR3: TGCAGCGTTGAGACGGTGGGCAGGGGGTTAGGAAACACCATATATTTT.

The J gene is TRBJ2-7, the V gene TRBV19, with D maybe TRBD1 (6 bases). V dropped 0 bases and J dropped 3 bases, with 9 bases sitting between them. The length of the CDR3 is 14 residues. Germline-derived CDR1 and CDR2 are LNHDA and SQIVND (reference sequence). The chain's CDR3 is CASSIDHRVYEQYF. The DNA of the CDR3 is TGTGCCAGTAGTATAGATCACAGGGTCTACGAGCAGTACTTC.

This chain uses TRBV2 with TRBJ2-1; 9 bases fit TRBD2. V lost 3 bases to trimming and J lost 6 bases; unmatched junction nucleotides: 9. Germline loops: CDR1 SNHLY, CDR2 FYNNEI. CDR3 length: 16 residues. CDR3 sequence: CASSEFRTSDSNEQFF. CDR3 coding DNA: TGTGCCAGCAGTGAGTTCCGGACTAGCGATTCCAATGAGCAGTTCTTC.

The gene calls are TRBV5-4 and TRBJ2-3, with D perhaps being TRBD1 or TRBD2 (5 bases each). The V gene's germline CDR1 is SGHNT and CDR2 YYREEE (reference sequence). The CDR3 extends over 15 amino acids. The V end was cut by 4 bases, the J end by 4 bases, with 16 bases between. CDR3 in DNA: TGTGCCAGCAGCCCATCTGGGGGAGCCTCAGATACGCAGTATTTT. Translation gives CASSPSGGASDTQYF. The complete variable domain, with remaining parts taken from reference TRBV5-4 and TRBJ2-3, reads ETGVTQSPTHLIKTRGQQVTLRCSSQSGHNTVSWYQQALGQGPQFIFQYYREEENGRGNFPPRFSGLQFPNYSSELNVNALELDDSALYLCASSPSGGASDTQYFGPGTRLTVL.

This clone was detected a few times. This chain links TRBV5-1 with TRBJ2-5; no reliable D call. The CDR3 totals 13 residues. V lost 8 bases and J 1 base, leaving 12 bases between the germline ends. Germline loops: CDR1 SGHRS, CDR2 YFSETQ. The CDR3 DNA is TGCGCCAGTAGTTTGGTCCCCCAAGAGACCCAGTACTTC. As protein: CASSLVPQETQYF.

V is TRBV4-1 and J is TRBJ2-3, with 11 bases fitting TRBD2. CDR1 and CDR2 (germline): MGHRA, YSYEKL. The CDR3 spans 18 residues. V dropped 1 base and J dropped 2; count of bases not matched to a gene: 8. The CDR3 bases are TGCGCCAGCAGCCAAGCTCCTAGCGGGGGGATCTCCACAGATACGCAGTATTTT. Amino acid sequence: CASSQAPSGGISTDTQYF.

The chain recombines TRBV2 with TRBJ2-1; 15 nucleotides line up with TRBD2. With V trimmed by 4 bases and J by 1 base, 5 bases remained unmatched. Germline CDR1 and CDR2: SNHLY and FYNNEI. CDR3 length: 18 residues. CDR3 residues: CASSGTSGGVRSYNEQFF. CDR3 sequence (DNA): TGTGCCAGCAGTGGGACTAGCGGGGGGGTCCGATCCTACAATGAGCAGTTCTTC.

This clone was found a few times. The chain employs TRBV15 and TRBJ1-6; D call uncertain. V lost 4 bases to trimming and J lost 4 bases, with 11 bases between them. The CDR3 is made up of 15 amino acids. Germline CDR1 LNHNV, CDR2 YYDKDF (reference sequence). This CDR3 reads CATSKSSEYNSPLHF. Written as DNA, the CDR3 is TGTGCCACCAGCAAGTCGTCGGAATATAATTCACCCCTCCACTTT.

In regard to this clone: The sample contains more than one DNA sequence encoding this CDR3. This chain connects TRBV9 to TRBJ1-2, with D unclear. CDR1 and CDR2 from the germline V gene are SGDLS and YYNGEE. This CDR3 has 13 residues. Between the trimmed V and J ends, which lost 3 bases and 4 bases, there was a span of 10 bases. DNA for the CDR3: TGTGCCAGCAGCGCAACCGGGGTCTATGGCTACACCTTC. Translated, it gives CASSATGVYGYTF.

The chain couples TRBV11-2 to TRBJ2-1; TRBD2 matches 11 bases. The ends lost 6 bases at V and 5 bases at J; junction bases unmatched: 9. CDR1 and CDR2 (germline): SGHAT, FQNNGV. CDR3 size: 16 residues. The CDR3 region has the DNA TGTGCCAGCAGACCTCTAGCGGGGGGCACAAACAATGAGCAGTTCTTC. Translation: CASRPLAGGTNNEQFF.

The chain combines TRBV3-1 (or the pseudogene TRBV3-2) with TRBJ2-7; D call uncertain. The CDR3 totals 14 residues. Trimming removed 0 bases at V and 1 base at J, with 7 bases between. CDR1 and CDR2 from the germline V gene are LGHDT and YNNKEL (reference sequence). The CDR3 reads CASSQESFSYEQYF. The CDR3, as DNA: TGTGCCAGCAGCCAAGAGTCTTTTTCCTACGAGCAGTACTTC.

The chain employs TRBV4-3 and TRBJ1-5; D remains unclear. CDR1 LGHNA and CDR2 YSLEER come from the germline V gene. CDR3 length: 15 residues. Trimming left V 0 bases short and J 4 bases short, with 10 bases between. The CDR3 DNA reads TGCGCCAGCAGCCAAGACCCCGGACGAAATCAGCCCCAGCATTTT. It specifies CASSQDPGRNQPQHF.

This rearrangement joins TRBV6-4 to TRBJ1-5; D gene ambiguous. The germline V gene encodes CDR1 MRHNA and CDR2 SNTAGT. Trimming stripped 2 bases from V and 5 bases from J, with 10 bases between. This CDR3 is 14 amino acids long. For the CDR3, the DNA is TGTGCCAGCAGTGACCCGTCCGGGTATCAGCCCCAGCATTTT. This codes for CASSDPSGYQPQHF.

The rearrangement joins TRBV4-1 to TRBJ1-5; 11 bases fit TRBD1. The CDR3 is made up of 15 amino acids. J gave up 2 bases and V 3 bases, and 0 bases lay outside the gene matches. Germline CDR1 and CDR2: MGHRA and YSYEKL. CDR3 residues: CASSQGQGGNQPQHF. The DNA for the CDR3 is TGCGCCAGCAGCCAGGGACAGGGGGGCAATCAGCCCCAGCATTTT.

V usage is TRBV5-1 and J usage is TRBJ2-2, with D tentatively TRBD1 (6 bases). Between the trimmed V and J ends, which lost 0 bases and 2 bases, there was a span of 11 bases. The CDR3 runs to 16 residues. Germline V gene sequence: CDR1 SGHRS, CDR2 YFSETQ. The CDR3 spells CASSLAGRGNTGELFF. DNA for the CDR3: TGCGCCAGCAGCTTGGCCGGCAGGGGAAACACCGGGGAGCTGTTTTTT.

The V call is TRBV30, the J call TRBJ2-1, with D perhaps matching TRBD1 or TRBD2 (5 bases each). The CDR3 extends over 15 amino acids. V lost 2 bases to trimming and J lost 4 bases, with 15 bases between them. The germline V gene has CDR1 GTSNPN and CDR2 SVGIG (reference sequence). This chain's CDR3 is CAWSPPGAGYNEQFF. The CDR3 DNA follows: TGTGCCTGGAGTCCCCCCGGGGCAGGGTACAATGAGCAGTTCTTC.

V and J are TRBV6-5 and TRBJ2-7, with D unresolved. This CDR3 contains 11 residues. Trimming stripped 4 bases from V and 5 bases from J, with 6 bases between. CDR1 and CDR2 from the germline V gene are MNHEY and SVGAGI. The CDR3 is CASSSGDEQYF. CDR3 sequence (DNA): TGTGCCAGCAGTTCAGGTGACGAGCAGTACTTC.

The rearrangement joins TRBV6-5 to TRBJ1-1, with a tentative D call TRBD1 (5 bases). CDR3 length: 14 amino acids. V dropped 4 bases and J dropped 0 bases, with 9 bases sitting between them. Germline assignment: CDR1 MNHEY and CDR2 SVGAGI. CDR3 in DNA: TGTGCCAGCAGTTGGAGGGGTATGAACACTGAAGCTTTCTTT. Its protein is CASSWRGMNTEAFF.

This clone was counted once. Other DNA sequences from this sample encode an identical CDR3 as well. V usage is TRBV2 and J usage is TRBJ1-6; no definite D call. V was shortened by 6 bases and J by 6 bases, with 9 bases between the two germline ends. CDR3 size: 13 residues. Germline lookup yields CDR1 SNHLY and CDR2 FYNNEI. CDR3 loop: CASRRESNSPLHF. CDR3 coding DNA: TGTGCCAGCAGGCGGGAGAGTAATTCACCCCTCCACTTT.

The rearrangement uses TRBV6-1 and TRBJ2-3, with TRBD2 matching over 9 bases. V trimming: 1 base; J trimming: 0 bases; junction bases outside the gene matches: 8. CDR3 length: 18 amino acids. CDR1 and CDR2 from the germline V gene are MNHNS and SASEGT. In DNA, the CDR3 is TGTGCCAGCAGTGAAGGCCCAGCGGGGGGTCCTAGCACAGATACGCAGTATTTT. It encodes CASSEGPAGGPSTDTQYF.

The chain employs TRBV7-2 and TRBJ2-5, with D tentatively TRBD1 (6 bases). The germline V gene encodes CDR1 SGHTA and CDR2 FQGNSA. Deletions cut 1 base from V and 4 bases from J, with 7 bases between. CDR3 length: 13 residues. The CDR3, as DNA: TGTGCCAGCAGCTTAGGGGGGCCAGAGACCCAGTACTTC. This codes for CASSLGGPETQYF.

The chain joins TRBV7-9 to TRBJ1-2; D gene ambiguous. Trimming left V 1 base short and J 4 bases short, with 13 bases between. The CDR3 is 15 amino acids. Germline assignment: CDR1 SEHNR and CDR2 FQNEAQ (reference sequence). CDR3 protein: CASSLDIGRTYGYTF. The CDR3, as DNA: TGTGCCAGCAGCTTAGATATAGGGAGGACCTATGGCTACACCTTC.

The V gene is TRBV19, the J gene TRBJ1-2; D unresolved. The CDR3 sequence is 14 residues long. The V and J ends lost 7 bases and 1 base respectively, with 13 bases between them. The V gene's germline CDR1 is LNHDA and CDR2 SQIVND (reference sequence). CDR3 protein: CASKVRGGNYGYTF. The CDR3 DNA is TGTGCCAGTAAAGTGAGAGGAGGTAACTATGGCTACACCTTC.